Sequencing of this T cell receptor (beta chain) was carried out in a study of blood T cell repertoires in COVID-19. Germline CDR1 and CDR2: DFQATT and SNEGSKA (reference sequence). CDR3 size: 15 residues. V dropped 3 bases and J dropped 1; count of bases not matched to a gene: 9. Profiled with immunoSEQ multiplex PCR; TCRdb holds only in-frame clones, not every one. The sample includes under 250,000 clones, roughly 85% of them seen just once. It was during active infection that Seattle patients were enrolled and then longitudinally followed. The receptor comes from a man aged 45 to 65 with COVID-19, enrolled during active disease. The specimen was peripheral blood. This rearrangement joins TRBV20-1 to TRBJ2-7, with TRBD1 identical over 7 bases. In nucleotides, the CDR3 is TGCAGTGCTAGTTCCAAAGGGGGCGGATCCTACGAGCAGTACTTC. Translating gives CSASSKGGGSYEQYF.